The 5 T cell receptor beta chains below come from one sample, sequenced in a study of tumor-infiltrating lymphocytes in primary liver carcinoma. From roughly 0.55 ug of total RNA, TCR beta-specific cDNA was reverse-transcribed using a constant-region primer. Libraries of TCR beta came from three nested multiplex PCR rounds with slightly modified ARM-PCR. TRBV1-TRBV30 forward primers paired with a C-beta reverse primer were used in the first two PCR rounds, which ran roughly 10 cycles each. TCRdb recomputed calls from the multiplex PCR reads with MiXCR, one row per CDR3 protein. The sample includes about 78,000 distinct CDR3 sequences, 71% of them seen just once. Starting material for RNA and DNA co-extraction consisted of roughly 18-34 mg of unsorted bulk tissue. The material sequenced was liver tumor tissue from sampling region 4. Subset reported: tumor region T4, right-lateral pole. Receptor source: a woman in her sixties or seventies with primary liver carcinoma and hepatitis B virus infection.

Regarding this clonotype: This likely comes from a read error, as the CDR3 has no conserved phenylalanine or tryptophan at its end. This chain connects TRBV11-3 to TRBJ2-5; either TRBD1 or TRBD2 may supply D (6 bases each). Germline assignment: CDR1 SGHNT and CDR2 YENEEA. This CDR3 spans 15 amino acids. CDR3 DNA sequence: TGTGCCTGCAGCTCCCGTCGGGGGCACCAGGAGACCCAGTACCTC. Encoded protein: CACSSRRGHQETQYL.

The rearrangement joins TRBV10-3 to TRBJ2-1; D could derive from TRBD1 or TRBD2 (5 bases each). The V gene lost 10 bases and the J gene lost 2 bases, with 21 bases spanning the gap. Germline V gene sequence: CDR1 ENHRY, CDR2 SYGVKD. This CDR3 region has 16 residues. The CDR3 reads CASSSGTGIAYNEQFF. CDR3 nucleotides: TGTGCCAGCTCCTCCGGGACGGGGATCGCCTACAATGAGCAGTTCTTC.

Points on this clonotype: At one of its ends the junction is not consistent with the germline gene, which may arise from a read error. The chain uses TRBV11-2 and TRBJ2-3, with D possibly being TRBD2 (6 bases). CDR3 length: 15 amino acids. Germline CDR1 and CDR2: SGHAT and FQNNGV. The CDR3 DNA sequence: TGTGCCAGCAGGCCCTCTGCTACTAGCATAGATACGCGGTATTTT. This encodes CASRPSATSIDTRYF. Combining the CDR3 with reference TRBV11-2 and TRBJ2-3 gives the whole variable domain EAGVAQSPRYKIIEKRQSVAFWCNPISGHATLYWYQQILGQGPKLLIQFQNNGVVDDSQLPKDRFSAERLKGVDSTLKIQPAKLEDSAVYLCASRPSATSIDTRYFGPGTRLTVL.

Comment on this clonotype: The junction shows a germline mismatch at one end, possibly a read error. The chain recombines TRBV11-1 with TRBJ2-3; 9 bases agree with TRBD2. Germline V gene lookup returns CDR1 SGHAT and CDR2 FQDESV (reference sequence). The CDR3 sequence is 15 residues long. The CDR3 nucleotides are TGTGCCAGCTGCCCTAGCGGGAAGCGTACGGATATGCAGTATTTT. Translated: CASCPSGKRTDMQYF.

On this clonotype itself: A much more abundant neighbour one base away suggests this may be a read error. The gene calls are TRBV28 and TRBJ2-1; 12 bases fit TRBD2. This CDR3 spans 17 amino acids. The germline V gene encodes CDR1 MDHEN and CDR2 SYDVKM. Losses at the gene ends were 3 bases for V and 7 bases for J; bases not matched to a gene: 10. CDR3 in DNA: TGTGCCAGCAGTTTCTGGACTAGCGGGGTCAAGGAGAATGAGCAGTTCTTC. This translates into CASSFWTSGVKENEQFF. Filled out from reference TRBV28 and TRBJ2-1, the complete variable domain reads DVKVTQSSRYLVKRTGEKVFLECVQDMDHENMFWYRQDPGLGLRLIYFSYDVKMKEKGDIPEGYSVSREKKERFSLILESASTNQTSMYLCASSFWTSGVKENEQFFGPGTRLTVL.